This T cell receptor (beta chain) was recovered during a study of shared clonotypes between healthy human individuals. Study details: Used for every donor were three CD4 naive, three CD4 memory, two CD8 naive and one CD8 memory plate.

Concerning this clone: Germline and junction disagree at one end, which may indicate a read error.

The CDR3 is made up of 14 amino acids. CDR1 GTSNPN and CDR2 SVGIG come from the germline V gene (reference sequence). CD8 cells classed as naive were CD45RO-negative and positively selected for CCR7, excluding terminally differentiated effector memory CD45RA+ cells. Adult Caucasians living in Nashville, Tennessee made up all of the donors. The assay was immunoSEQ multiplex PCR, and TCRdb's table has in-frame clones only and misses some. The sample lists approximately 2,000,000 clones, roughly 93% occurring once. The source material was naive CD8+ T cells from PBMCs. J is TRBJ2-1 and V is TRBV30; TRBD2 agrees at 8 bases. The TCR was taken from a man in his late teens or twenties in good health. Some clones in this sample may be carry-over from other donors' samples. DNA of the CDR3: TGTGCCTGGGATAGCGGGGATACCTACATTGAGCAGTTCTTC. Translated, it gives CAWDSGDTYIEQFF.